These 7 T cell receptor beta chains came from one sample sequenced in a study of beta chain features in type 1 diabetes. Isolated RNA was reverse transcribed in full, so expressed TCRB transcripts were sequenced. Clones were sequenced by immunoSEQ multiplex PCR, and TCRdb holds only the in-frame ones, with some missing. The data contain under 800,000 clones, around 16% of them seen just once; the ten biggest clones take up about 0.093%. The sample comprised naive CD4+ T cells from blood. These receptors originate from a man aged 18 to 29 in good health.

Turning to this clone: Other DNA sequences in this sample translate to the same CDR3. The chain links TRBV18 to TRBJ2-5; D is uncertain. The CDR3 length is 12 residues. Germline CDR1 KGHSH, CDR2 LQKENI. V lost 2 bases and J 5 bases, leaving 6 bases between the germline ends. This chain's CDR3 is CASSPDRETQYF. The CDR3 DNA follows: TGTGCCAGCTCACCAGATCGGGAGACCCAGTACTTC.

The CDR3: CASSVGPPIELFF. The DNA for the CDR3 is TGTGCCAGCAGCGTAGGACCCCCGATTGAGCTGTTTTTT. The V gene is TRBV9, the J gene TRBJ2-2; D gene ambiguous. CDR3 size: 13 residues. Deletions cut 0 bases from V and 11 bases from J, with 11 bases between. Germline CDR1 and CDR2: SGDLS and YYNGEE. The full variable domain, with the rest looked up from reference TRBV9 and TRBJ2-2, is DSGVTQTPKHLITATGQRVTLRCSPRSGDLSVYWYQQSLDQGLQFLIQYYNGEERAKGNILERFSAQQFPDLHSELNLSSLELGDSALYFCASSVGPPIELFFGEGSRLTVL.

The chain links TRBV15 to TRBJ2-5; TRBD1 is a possible D gene (5 bases). The germline gives CDR1 LNHNV, CDR2 YYDKDF (reference sequence). Trimming took off 6 bases at V and 5 bases at J, with 16 bases between the two ends. This CDR3 comprises 14 residues. The CDR3: CATRVGAERETQYF. CDR3 coding DNA: TGTGCCACCAGGGTAGGGGCCGAACGGGAGACCCAGTACTTC. The whole variable domain, filled in from reference TRBV15 and TRBJ2-5, reads DAMVIQNPRYQVTQFGKPVTLSCSQTLNHNVMYWYQQKSSQAPKLLFHYYDKDFNNEADTPDNFQSRRPNTSFCFLDIRSPGLGDTAMYLCATRVGAERETQYFGPGTRLLVL.

The J gene is TRBJ2-1, the V gene TRBV7-2; the match to TRBD1 covers 8 bases. Trimming cost V 5 bases and J 3 bases; bases outside gene matches: 6. The CDR3 has 15 amino acids. Germline V gives CDR1 SGHTA, CDR2 FQGNSA. CDR3 loop: CASSLSGGSYNEQFF. The CDR3 DNA reads as TGTGCCAGCAGCCTCTCAGGGGGCAGCTACAATGAGCAGTTCTTC. The full variable domain, with the rest looked up from reference TRBV7-2 and TRBJ2-1, is GAGVSQSPSNKVTEKGKDVELRCDPISGHTALYWYRQSLGQGLEFLIYFQGNSAPDKSGLPSDRFSAERTGGSVSTLTIQRTQQEDSAVYLCASSLSGGSYNEQFFGPGTRLTVL.

There are a few counts of this clone. This sequence joins TRBV9 and TRBJ2-5; D gene ambiguous. The CDR3 spans 11 residues. Per the germline V gene, CDR1 is SGDLS and CDR2 is YYNGEE. V was cut by 5 bases and J by 4 bases, with 6 bases left in between. CDR3: CASSWGETQYF. CDR3 sequence (DNA): TGTGCCAGCAGTTGGGGAGAGACCCAGTACTTC.

The rearrangement uses TRBV11-2 and TRBJ2-7, with D possibly TRBD2 on 5 matching bases. V was trimmed by 6 bases and J by 0 bases, leaving 15 bases between them. The CDR3 contains 15 residues. Germline assignment: CDR1 SGHAT and CDR2 FQNNGV. This chain's CDR3 is CASRLLAGNSYEQYF. The CDR3 DNA is TGTGCCAGCAGACTATTGGCGGGTAACTCCTACGAGCAGTACTTC.

The sample holds a few counts of this clone. This sample includes further DNA sequences coding for the same CDR3. The rearrangement joins TRBV5-4 to TRBJ2-1; 7 nucleotides agree with TRBD2. This CDR3 spans 16 amino acids. The germline gives CDR1 SGHNT, CDR2 YYREEE (reference sequence). V lost 1 base and J lost 0; bases outside the gene matches: 4. In DNA, the CDR3 is TGTGCCAGCAGCTTGACTAGCGCGAGCTCCTACAATGAGCAGTTCTTC. Its protein product is CASSLTSASSYNEQFF.